The subject of this entry is one TCR beta chain. The count of this clonotype is one. Its antigen is currently not known. Qualities for individual bases were not recorded, and no much larger clone is one base off. A lone read gives weak evidence. For sequencing, an Illumina HiSeq 1500 was employed. TCRdb reanalyzed the raw reads on its own, using fastp at Q25 for trimming and MiXCR for clone calling, and kept in-frame beta chains. Rows merge per CDR3 protein into single entries with the most common DNA and genes. This sample is represented by more than 150,000 distinct CDR3 sequences; roughly 19% of them were singletons. The ten top clones hold 2.5% to 3% of the sample. CDR3 length: 14 amino acids, cysteine to phenylalanine. The retained sequence is limited to the CDR3, 42 bases, with the frame set at the first base. CDR1 DFQATT and CDR2 SNEGSKA were looked up in the germline V gene (reference sequence). Germline trimming amounts to 5 bases on V and 10 bases on J, with 10 as the count of junction bases outside the gene matches.

This entry is derived from a study of T cell repertoires in cytomegalovirus infection (dated by TCRdb to 2018 to 2020). Background on the whole study: Donor HLA type was relevant to the analysis, as public TCR beta signatures indicated carriage of CMV infection together with the matching HLA type. What the work shows at the level of the full study, not this receptor alone: Cumulative frequency of public TCR beta family members discriminated carriers of CMV infection plus the relevant HLA type in this cohort and an independent approximately 350-donor cohort. The ex vivo response was dominated by HLA-C-restricted CMV-specific TCR beta clonotypes, which also provided the single most frequent clonotype in two of eight donors.

This sequence was found in a human donor in good health (CMV status not recorded). Some clones in this sample may be carry-over from other donors' samples. Rearrangement joined TRBV20-1 to TRBJ2-4, with 11 bases aligning to TRBD1. Sequencing was done on a sample of PBMCs. The encoded CDR3 is CSAVSAGTGGIQYF. The nucleotide sequence reads TGCAGTGCTGTCTCAGCCGGGACAGGGGGTATTCAGTACTTC.